Below are 9 T cell receptor beta chains sequenced from a single sample in a study of blood T cells in healthy people across ages. Next came a second PCR, run for about 7 to 12 cycles, which used a sample-barcoded 5' primer along with a J-beta primer mix. Each CDR3 protein is one row after TCRdb ran MiXCR on the 5' RACE reads. This table holds around 600,000 distinct CDR3 sequences, around 50% found once. The sample consisted of blood. The receptors were sampled from a man older than 75 in good health.

V gene TRBV29-1 combines with J gene TRBJ2-4; 10 bases agree with TRBD1. V lost 5 bases and J lost 13; bases outside the gene matches: 8. The CDR3 runs 12 residues. Germline CDR1 SQVTM, CDR2 ANQGSEA. This CDR3 is CSVRDRGDEQYF. CDR3 sequence (DNA): TGCAGCGTTCGGGACAGGGGAGATGAGCAGTACTTC.

This rearrangement joins TRBV12-3 or TRBV12-4 to TRBJ2-4; the match to TRBD1 covers 11 bases. The closer fit of TRBJ2-7 to the DNA end suggests the J call may be wrong. CDR3 length equals 15 residues. The CDR3 nucleotides read TGTGCCAGCAGTGCCAGGACAGGGGGCCTCTACGAGCAGTACTTC. It is translated as CASSARTGGLYEQYF.

This sequence joins TRBV9 and TRBJ2-6; D is uncertain. Per germline, CDR1 SGDLS and CDR2 YYNGEE. The CDR3 sequence is 17 residues long. The V and J ends lost 1 base and 0 bases respectively, with 11 bases between them. Here the CDR3 reads CASSVTELGSGANVLTF. The CDR3 region has the DNA TGTGCCAGCAGCGTAACCGAGCTTGGCTCTGGGGCCAACGTCCTGACTTTC.

The chain uses TRBV24-1 and TRBJ1-4, with D possibly TRBD1 on 5 matching bases. The CDR3 is made up of 16 amino acids. CDR1 KGHDR and CDR2 SFDVKD come from the germline V gene. The V end was cut by 10 bases, the J end by 5 bases, with 22 bases between. In DNA, the CDR3 is TGTGCCACTAGTCGCCGCGGGACTATAAACAATGAAAAACTGTTTTTT. Its protein is CATSRRGTINNEKLFF.

This chain links TRBV6-2 or TRBV6-3 with TRBJ2-7; 11 nucleotides align to TRBD2. This CDR3 region has 17 residues. Trimming at V came to 6 bases and at J to 2 bases, leaving 12 bases not matched to a gene. Germline CDR1 and CDR2: MNHEY and SVGEGT. CDR3 sequence (DNA): TGTGCCAGCAGAGAATCACTAGCGGGGGTGACAACCTACGAGCAGTACTTC. Translation gives CASRESLAGVTTYEQYF.

This clonotype has only a few counts. CDR3 DNA sequence: TGCGCCAGCAGAAGCGGGACCACTACCTACGAGCAGTACTTC. Translating gives CASRSGTTTYEQYF. V is TRBV5-1 and J is TRBJ2-7; TRBD2 matches at 7 bases. The CDR3 sequence is 14 residues long. J gave up 2 bases and V 5 bases, and 7 bases lay outside the gene matches. Germline V gene sequence: CDR1 SGHRS, CDR2 YFSETQ.

Many counts were recorded for this clonotype. The gene calls are TRBV6-5 and TRBJ2-7; 9 bases agree with TRBD1. V shed 6 bases, J shed 4 bases, and the junction held 7 bases outside the gene matches. The CDR3 has 14 residues. Germline CDR1 reads MNHEY; CDR2 reads SVGAGI. In DNA, the CDR3 is TGTGCCAGCAGATCGCCGGGACAGGGTTACGAGCAGTACTTC. Residues: CASRSPGQGYEQYF.

This clonotype appeared a few times. The chain carries TRBV24-1 and TRBJ2-1, with 7 bases aligning to TRBD2. Trimming at V came to 5 bases and at J to 3 bases, leaving 6 bases not matched to a gene. The CDR3 runs 15 residues. CDR1 is KGHDR, CDR2 SFDVKD, per germline. CDR3: CATSGGGSGYNEQFF. CDR3 sequence (DNA): TGTGCCACCAGTGGGGGCGGGAGCGGCTACAATGAGCAGTTCTTC.

The chain uses TRBV20-1 and TRBJ2-4, with D possibly TRBD2 on 6 matching bases. The end of the DNA is better explained by TRBJ2-5, so the J call may be wrong. This CDR3 is built from 14 residues. The germline gives CDR1 DFQATT, CDR2 SNEGSKA (reference sequence). The CDR3 sequence is CSAPPRGVWETQYF. The CDR3 DNA reads TGCAGTGCCCCTCCGCGGGGAGTGTGGGAGACCCAGTACTTC.